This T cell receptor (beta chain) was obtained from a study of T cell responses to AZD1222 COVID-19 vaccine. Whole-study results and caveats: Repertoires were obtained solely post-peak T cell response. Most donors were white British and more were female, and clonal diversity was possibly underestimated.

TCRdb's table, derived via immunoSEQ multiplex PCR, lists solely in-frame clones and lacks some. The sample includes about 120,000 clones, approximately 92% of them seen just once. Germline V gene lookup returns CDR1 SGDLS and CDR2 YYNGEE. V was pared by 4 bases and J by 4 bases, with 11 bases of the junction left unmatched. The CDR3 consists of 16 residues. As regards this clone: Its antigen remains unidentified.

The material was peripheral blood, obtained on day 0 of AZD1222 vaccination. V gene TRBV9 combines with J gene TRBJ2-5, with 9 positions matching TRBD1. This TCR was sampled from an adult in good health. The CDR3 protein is CASSLPGQGIGETQYF. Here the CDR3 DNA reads TGTGCCAGCAGCTTACCGGGACAGGGAATTGGAGAGACCCAGTACTTC.